These T cell receptor beta chains were read from a single sample in a study of blood T cell repertoires in COVID-19. Sequenced by immunoSEQ multiplex PCR; TCRdb stores in-frame clones only, minus some. The sample carries approximately 200,000 clones, around 90% recorded once. Sequencing input: peripheral blood. The receptors shown here come from a man aged 25-45 years with COVID-19, enrolled during active disease. Each CDR3 is given with its conserved first and last residue. The order of the fields is CDR3 length, J gene, D gene, V gene, clone size, CDR3 protein, CDR3 DNA. The D gene is left open where the match is weak. Clone size is not always given. Where it is, it says once, few, many or a class for expanded clones.

13	TRBJ1-4	-	TRBV7-7	-	CASSESIVEKLFF	TGTGCCAGCAGCGAGAGCATTGTTGAAAAACTGTTTTTT
15	TRBJ2-1	TRBD2	TRBV5-1	-	CASSLLAGNYNEQFF	TGCGCCAGCAGTCTACTAGCGGGAAACTACAATGAGCAGTTCTTC
16	TRBJ1-2	TRBD1	TRBV7-2	-	CASSPLGQGSNYGYTF	TGTGCCAGCAGCCCTCTGGGACAGGGCTCTAACTATGGCTACACCTTC
16	TRBJ2-2	-	TRBV3-1/TRBV3-2	-	CASSPRGSANTGELFF	TGTGCCAGCAGTCCCCGGGGGTCCGCGAACACCGGGGAGCTGTTTTTT
15	TRBJ1-1	-	TRBV18	-	CASSPIEAMNTEAFF	TGTGCCAGCTCACCAATCGAGGCAATGAACACTGAAGCTTTCTTT
15	TRBJ2-7	-	TRBV9	-	CASSVGGTSSYEQYF	TGTGCCAGCAGCGTAGGGGGCACGAGCTCCTACGAGCAGTACTTC
15	TRBJ1-6	-	TRBV7-2	-	CASSSPNQGNSPLHF	TGTGCCAGCAGCTCCCCTAATCAGGGGAATTCACCCCTCCACTTT
15	TRBJ2-2	-	TRBV24-1	-	CATSDPRGRPGELFF	TGTGCCACCAGTGATCCCCGTGGGAGGCCCGGGGAGCTGTTTTTT
16	TRBJ1-1	-	TRBV2	-	CASSEGREGQDTEAFF	TGTGCCAGCAGTGAAGGCCGGGAGGGCCAGGACACTGAAGCTTTCTTT
15	TRBJ2-4	TRBD2	TRBV18	-	CASSPLAGAKNIQYF	TGTGCCAGCTCACCATTAGCGGGGGCAAAAAACATTCAGTACTTC
16	TRBJ2-1	TRBD2	TRBV4-1	-	CASSQEWRGASNEQFF	TGCGCCAGCAGCCAAGAATGGCGGGGGGCGTCCAATGAGCAGTTCTTC
15	TRBJ1-2	TRBD1	TRBV11-2	-	CASSTRQGAGYGYTF	TGTGCCAGCAGCACCAGACAGGGGGCAGGCTATGGCTACACCTTC
16	TRBJ1-1	TRBD1	TRBV3-1/TRBV3-2	-	CASSRGQGGMNTEAFF	TGTGCCAGCAGCCGGGGACAGGGAGGAATGAACACTGAAGCTTTCTTT
15	TRBJ1-5	-	TRBV6-2/TRBV6-3	-	CASSPGQRGNQPQHF	TGTGCCAGCAGTCCCGGACAGAGGGGCAATCAGCCCCAGCATTTT
13	TRBJ1-2	-	TRBV19	-	CASSMGGLYGYTF	TGTGCCAGTAGTATGGGTGGGCTGTATGGCTACACCTTC
17	TRBJ1-3	-	TRBV18	-	CASSPIGQIGSGNTIYF	TGTGCCAGCTCACCAATCGGACAGATAGGCTCTGGAAACACCATATATTTT
15	TRBJ1-1	TRBD1	TRBV7-9	-	CASSFWADRATEAFF	TGTGCCAGCAGCTTTTGGGCCGACAGGGCCACTGAAGCTTTCTTT
14	TRBJ1-4	-	TRBV7-9	-	CASSLANDRTKGVF	TGTGCCAGCAGCTTAGCAAACGACAGAACCAAAGGGGTTTTT
15	TRBJ2-7	-	TRBV6-2/TRBV6-3	-	CASSYGGATRPEQYF	TGTGCCAGCAGTTACGGAGGGGCGACTAGGCCCGAGCAGTACTTC
13	TRBJ2-7	-	TRBV12-3/TRBV12-4	-	CASANGGTYEQYF	TGTGCCAGCGCGAATGGCGGAACGTACGAGCAGTACTTC
15	TRBJ1-1	TRBD1	TRBV7-2	-	CASSLVPGQGAEAFF	TGTGCCAGCAGCTTAGTACCCGGACAGGGCGCTGAAGCTTTCTTT
13	TRBJ1-1	-	TRBV18	-	CASSLDQNTEAFF	TGTGCCAGCTCTCTAGACCAGAACACTGAAGCTTTCTTT
18	TRBJ2-1	TRBD2	TRBV3-1/TRBV3-2	-	CASSQDWTSGSSYNEQFF	TGTGCCAGCAGCCAAGATTGGACTAGCGGGAGTTCCTACAATGAGCAGTTCTTC
13	TRBJ1-5	-	TRBV30	-	CAWSMGRGQPQHF	TGTGCCTGGAGTATGGGGAGAGGACAGCCCCAGCATTTT
16	TRBJ2-3	-	TRBV11-3	-	CASSLEFQEGSDTQYF	TGTGCCAGCAGCTTAGAGTTCCAGGAGGGTTCAGATACGCAGTATTTT
14	TRBJ1-1	-	TRBV7-8	-	CASRFGGANTEAFF	TGTGCCAGCAGGTTTGGGGGGGCGAACACTGAAGCTTTCTTT
16	TRBJ2-1	TRBD2	TRBV7-9	-	CASSRKTSGHRDEQFF	TGTGCCAGCAGCCGCAAGACTAGCGGGCATCGGGATGAGCAGTTCTTC
15	TRBJ1-2	-	TRBV19	-	CASSSPLGLNYGYTF	TGTGCCAGTAGTTCCCCCCTAGGACTTAACTATGGCTACACCTTC
13	TRBJ2-7	-	TRBV7-2	-	CASSLGRSYEQYF	TGTGCCAGCAGCTTAGGTCGCAGCTACGAGCAGTACTTC
14	TRBJ1-5	-	TRBV6-5	-	CASNAGATNQPQHF	TGTGCCAGCAACGCAGGGGCCACCAATCAGCCCCAGCATTTT
13	TRBJ2-7	TRBD1	TRBV6-6	-	CASGEQGAHEQYF	TGTGCCAGCGGCGAACAGGGGGCCCACGAGCAGTACTTC
19	TRBJ2-7	TRBD2	TRBV28	few	CASTTTVLAGVPFSYEQYF	TGTGCCAGCACCACGACGGTGCTAGCGGGAGTCCCCTTCTCCTACGAGCAGTACTTC
15	TRBJ2-1	TRBD2	TRBV24-1	few	CATSGETSGYNEQFF	TGTGCCACCTCCGGTGAGACTAGCGGGTACAATGAGCAGTTCTTC
11	TRBJ1-1	-	TRBV28	-	CASSVQGKAFF	TGTGCCAGCAGTGTCCAGGGTAAAGCTTTCTTT
15	TRBJ1-2	TRBD1	TRBV19	-	CASSITGQGGYGYTF	TGTGCCAGTAGTATAACTGGACAGGGGGGCTATGGCTACACCTTC
16	TRBJ2-5	TRBD2	TRBV7-9	-	CASSLGLAGGGETQYF	TGTGCCAGCAGCTTGGGACTAGCGGGGGGCGGGGAGACCCAGTACTTC
16	TRBJ2-2	-	TRBV6-1	-	CASSEAATMVTGELFF	TGTGCCAGCAGTGAAGCTGCGACTATGGTAACCGGGGAGCTGTTTTTT
13	TRBJ2-1	TRBD2	TRBV10-3	few	CAISAAGTTEQFF	TGTGCCATCAGTGCGGCCGGGACTACTGAGCAGTTCTTC
16	TRBJ1-2	-	TRBV6-6	few	CASSPLGQRDNYGYTF	TGTGCCAGCAGCCCCTTAGGACAGCGAGATAACTATGGCTACACCTTC
17	TRBJ2-3	-	TRBV24-1	-	CATSDLARVGFTDTQYF	TGTGCCACCAGTGACCTAGCTAGAGTTGGCTTCACAGATACGCAGTATTTT
13	TRBJ1-1	-	TRBV7-3	-	CASSLTRGAKAFF	TGTGCCAGCAGCCTGACCCGGGGGGCGAAGGCTTTCTTT
14	TRBJ2-3	-	TRBV28	-	CASSLATITDTQYF	TGTGCCAGCAGTCTAGCGACAATCACAGATACGCAGTATTTT
16	TRBJ2-2	TRBD1	TRBV15	-	CATSRGGGTGGGELFF	TGTGCCACCAGCAGAGGGGGCGGGACAGGGGGCGGGGAGCTGTTTTTT
15	TRBJ2-5	TRBD2	TRBV2	-	CASSWTSGAQETQYF	TGTGCCAGCAGTTGGACTAGCGGGGCGCAAGAGACCCAGTACTTC
16	TRBJ2-1	TRBD2	TRBV5-1	-	CASSSGLAGNFNEQFF	TGCGCCAGCAGCTCGGGACTAGCGGGAAATTTTAATGAGCAGTTCTTC
15	TRBJ2-7	TRBD1	TRBV5-4	-	CASSHSPGQQYEQYF	TGTGCCAGCAGCCATTCACCGGGACAGCAATACGAGCAGTACTTC
15	TRBJ2-7	TRBD1	TRBV2	-	CASSEFRGQTYEQYF	TGTGCCAGCAGTGAATTTCGGGGACAGACTTACGAGCAGTACTTC
13	TRBJ1-1	-	TRBV12-3/TRBV12-4	-	CASSLTGRTEAFF	TGTGCCAGCAGTCTGACAGGACGGACTGAAGCTTTCTTT
16	TRBJ2-1	-	TRBV4-3	-	CASSQGGLLSYNEQFF	TGCGCCAGCAGCCAAGGGGGACTCCTATCCTACAATGAGCAGTTCTTC
16	TRBJ1-4	-	TRBV5-6	-	CASSFEQGPLNEKLFF	TGTGCCAGCAGCTTTGAACAGGGACCTCTTAATGAAAAACTGTTTTTT
13	TRBJ2-1	-	TRBV7-2	-	CASSLPRDNEQFF	TGTGCCAGCAGCCTGCCGCGCGACAATGAGCAGTTCTTC
18	TRBJ2-7	TRBD1	TRBV7-8	once	CASSLAGQGAYFTYEQYF	TGTGCCAGCAGCTTAGCGGGACAGGGGGCCTACTTTACCTACGAGCAGTACTTC
14	TRBJ2-7	TRBD2	TRBV7-8	-	CASSPSSGGYEQYF	TGTGCCAGCAGCCCCTCTAGCGGGGGCTACGAGCAGTACTTC
12	TRBJ2-3	-	TRBV27	-	CASTRGGDTQYF	TGTGCCAGCACCCGTGGGGGGGATACGCAGTATTTT